Sequencing of this T cell receptor beta chain was carried out in a study of T and B cells in COVID-19 patients (dated by TCRdb to 2019 to 2021). For the study in its entirety: Using TRB and IGH repertoire sequencing of peripheral blood, the study characterized adaptive immunity in COVID-19 patients who had active infection or had recovered. Over 7 million TCR sequences were analysed from a TCR and BCR sequence repository that comprised 35 to 40 patients and around 70 time points. The recovered cohort included roughly 18 patients who contributed approximately 22 samples, and most of those patients had mild to moderate COVID-19 that was managed on an outpatient basis. Two patients were in both the active and recovered cohorts because samples existed from active disease and from after recovery. Critical illness requiring mechanical ventilation or ECMO was present in about 65% of the 20 patients in the active-infection cohort. An age-matched reference group of 30 to 40 healthy donors negative for COVID-19 antibodies served as the comparison for repertoire analyses. Up to about 10 follow-up blood samples were collected per patient, with some samples spanning different disease stages in the same individual. A median age of approximately 34 years was recorded in the recovered cohort versus over 65 years in the active-infection cohort. Of the approximately 20 patients in the active-infection cohort, fewer than 19 had comorbidities associated with unfavorable COVID-19 outcome. The investigation overall reported the following: In active COVID-19, TRB repertoires were highly clonal, while at recovery, diversity and richness increased above the levels seen in healthy donors. Few blood samples were available from mildly ill patients while symptoms were present or from severe cases at early time points. TRBV/TRBJ gene usage was reported as strongly skewed in patients with COVID-19. The cohort was judged too small for assessing how HLA contributes to COVID-19 susceptibility or severity. The reported TCR clusters were said to need prospective validation before any clinical use. A total of around 2,500 TCR clusters were exclusive to the recovered cohort, and about 31 of those clusters were low-pGen clusters. Specific T cell subsets (CD4+/Treg/CD8+) and sorted SARS-CoV-2-responsive or tetramer+ T cells had not yet been sequenced, and these experiments were ongoing.

Reads for this sample came from an Illumina MiSeq. Multiplex PCR with BIOMED2 TRB-A/B primer pools was used to amplify the TRB rearrangements. Illumina-compatible adapters and 7-nucleotide sample barcodes were attached to the amplicons in two consecutive PCRs. Phusion HS II polymerase was used for all library PCRs. Amplicons were gel-purified with the NucleoSpin Gel and PCR Clean-up kit, quantified on Qubit, and pooled at about 4.2 nM. Amplicon pool quality was checked on an Agilent 2100 Bioanalyzer before Illumina next-generation sequencing. Turning to the authors' computational methods: Annotation of TRB rearrangements was done in MiXCR 3.0.8 with the default MiXCR reference library. Non-productive reads and sequences with fewer than 2 reads were removed, and each unique CDR3 nucleotide sequence was counted as one clone. Clonality, diversity, richness and V-J gene usage were computed in R 3.5.1. GLIPH2 was used to cluster TCRs by CDR3 similarity, and OLGA was used to calculate generation probabilities. GLIPH2 clusters were kept only if they contained at least four unique TCR clonotypes found in at least three individuals. TCRdb reanalyzed the raw reads on its own, using fastp at Q25 for trimming and MiXCR for clone calling, and kept in-frame beta chains. Merged by CDR3 protein, the rows form single entries marked with the most common genes and DNA. The V and J calls and clone size come from TCRdb's table, not from the authors' own analysis. This sample holds 15,000 to 20,000 distinct CDR3 sequences; just over 35% were observed only once. Approximately 15% of the sample is held by the ten biggest clonotypes.

By how much of the sample it makes up, this clonotype is medium-sized (0.01 to 0.1%). Its antigen specificity is not known. No much larger clone exists at a distance of one base, and base qualities are not known. The germline V gene encodes CDR1 LNHDA and CDR2 SQIVND (reference sequence). From cysteine to phenylalanine, the CDR3 is 15 amino acids long. CDR3 DNA is the only sequence kept; it has 45 bases, read in frame from the first base. Unmatched junction bases come to 4, with V trimmed by 7 bases and J by 0 bases. Genomic DNA extracted from blood, in amounts of roughly 220-550 ng, served as the starting material for amplifying TRB repertoires.

The sample consisted of blood. The clonotype was recovered from a human donor with active COVID-19. The chain links TRBV19 with TRBJ2-1, with 9 bases aligning to TRBD1. The DNA reads as follows: TGTGCCAGTAAGCGGGACAGGGCCTCCTACAATGAGCAGTTCTTC. Translated, this gives CASKRDRASYNEQFF.